This TCR beta chain was identified in a study of Graves' ophthalmopathy and Graves' hyperthyroidism listed by TCRdb under 2018. In the study overall: Peripheral blood was collected before any treatment was given, at the time of initial diagnosis. In more than five hyperthyroidism patients, T-cell repertoires of thyroid tissue and blood were compared. The 100 discovery patients were randomly divided into training and test sets at a 7:3 ratio. Once sampling was done, hyperthyroidism patients were given methimazole at a starting dose of 30 mg daily, while ophthalmopathy patients were given high-dose intravenous methylprednisolone. The study used TCR beta repertoire signatures to distinguish Graves' ophthalmopathy from Graves' hyperthyroidism and to predict progression to ophthalmopathy. A discovery set of 100 patients (around 45 ophthalmopathy, 55 to 60 stable hyperthyroidism) was enrolled to explore V-J signatures distinguishing ophthalmopathy from hyperthyroidism. In total, over 130 blood samples were TCR-sequenced: 40 to 45 ophthalmopathy, approximately 80 hyperthyroidism and some 17 hyperthyroidism-to-ophthalmopathy patients. The independent validation cohort included approximately 19 hyperthyroidism patients plus 17 patients who later progressed from hyperthyroidism to ophthalmopathy. Overall results and qualifications from the work: In validation, the model predicted ophthalmopathy progression with more than 70% sensitivity and 72.22% specificity; about a dozen predicted patients were CT-confirmed with GO in a median of about 7.1 months. Among expanded thyroid clonotypes with frequency above 0.001, most also showed up in blood, which suggests that blood repertoires may reflect the thyroid immune response. No statistical method was used to set the sample size in advance, and the investigators knew which group each participant was assigned to. In cross-validation, the 13-signature model distinguished ophthalmopathy from stable hyperthyroidism with less than 90% sensitivity and around 81% specificity, while in the test set the corresponding values were about 80% and 75%.

Ophthalmopathy patients were characterized by moderately to severely active disease, a Clinical Activity Score of at least 3, a NOSPECS grade of at least 4, and a disease duration under 3 months. Patients with other autoimmune diseases, uncontrolled infections, pregnancy or lactation were excluded from the study. Diagnosis relied on clinical symptoms, serum thyroxine, TRAb, thyroid ultrasound and orbital computed tomography. Using Ficoll-Paque density gradient centrifugation, PBMCs were isolated from less than 11 ml of fresh peripheral blood. Trizol reagent was used to extract the total RNA, and its quality was then checked on an Agilent 2100 Bioanalyzer. To note about this clonotype: Its antigen has not been determined. No clone much larger than this one lies a single base away; base qualities are absent.

Including the terminal cysteine and phenylalanine, the CDR3 comprises 14 residues. The only DNA kept is the CDR3, 42 bases in frame from the first base. Sequences MNHEY (CDR1) and SMNVEV (CDR2) are obtained from the germline V gene (reference sequence). V was cut back by 5 bases and J by 10 bases, leaving a gap of 20 bases between them. For repertoire sequencing, the TCR beta CDR3 regions were amplified from RNA transcripts. HTBI primers and the Qiagen OneStep RT-PCR kit were used in a first-round RT-PCR, which was followed by a second-round multiplex PCR, size selection and purification. Sequencing of the libraries was carried out on an Illumina HiSeq2000 in paired-end mode with 100 bp reads. Per the authors' processing: SOAPnuke was used to process the reads, removing any read that contained adapters or uncalled bases, had a mean Phred below 15, or lacked an exact match to the constant primer or identifier. High-quality paired reads were merged with COPE v1.2.5. Unique nucleotide sequences were defined as clonotypes and aligned to IMGT TRB V, D and J references using MiTCR v1.1. Only V-J combinations with frequency above 0.0001 were analysed, covering approximately 99% of repertoires. For each V-J combination, a TCR clonal expansion and chaos score was defined as F50 clonal expansion divided by the chaos observed in the TCRdist matrix. Welch's t-statistics and random forest were used to reduce the features to 10 to 15 V-J combinations, which were then used as input to a naive Bayes classifier. The similarity between thyroid and blood repertoires was quantified using the Morisita-Horn index. TCRdb applied fastp at Q25 and MiXCR to the public reads, then kept only in-frame beta chains. Rows are combined by CDR3 protein, so each entry shows the most common genes and DNA. The V and J calls come from TCRdb's annotation, not from the publication. The sample contains 170,000 or so distinct CDR3 sequences, around two fifths of them found a single time. The ten top clones hold roughly 6% of the sample.

The specimen was peripheral blood. The chain was built from TRBV27 and TRBJ1-2, with the D gene not clear enough to name. This clonotype was sampled from a woman aged 40-49 years with Graves' ophthalmopathy. Donor details come from another sample of the same person, matched by shared clones. In nucleotides, the sequence is TGTGCCAGCAGTCCAACTTGGGGATCCGGGGACTACACCTTC. Its translation is CASSPTWGSGDYTF.